This T cell receptor beta chain emerged from a study of cytomegalovirus exposure and HLA in healthy donors. Study-wide results and limits: Several of the most significant clusters appeared linked to common viral pathogens, based on a later analysis.

All the people who gave samples were healthy bone marrow donors. 60 Vbeta and 13 Jbeta primers were used in PCR. How the authors handled the data: It was a later analysis that counted 83 million or so unique TCR beta chains, of which approximately 9.9 million were shared. Here immunoSEQ multiplex PCR was the method, and the copy in TCRdb shows in-frame clones only, minus some. The DNA was the basis for D and trimming; V, J and clone size are from that table. The data hold over 150,000 clones, with over 75% observed a single time. As regards this clone: Antigen specificity is unknown.

The sequenced sample was PBMCs. The TCR comes from a girl under three years old in good health and CMV-seronegative.

DNA of the CDR3: TGCAGCGTTGAAGATGGCGCTAGTTGGGATGAGCAGTTCTTC. As protein: CSVEDGASWDEQFF. The chain links TRBV29-1 to TRBJ2-1; D gene unclear. Trimming removed 0 bases at V and 8 bases at J, with 14 bases between. The CDR3 consists of 14 residues. Germline V gives CDR1 SQVTM, CDR2 ANQGSEA.